A single sample gave rise to the 21 T cell receptor beta chains below, sequenced in a study of T-cell memory formation after mild COVID-19. Using its own MiXCR run on the 5' RACE reads, TCRdb lists one record per CDR3 protein. The table has about 610,000 distinct CDR3 sequences, 17% seen once. The sequenced sample was PBMCs or a T cell subset sorted from them (not recorded which). The receptors originated from an adult woman who had mild COVID-19 (a few samples of this study predate the infection). Cell type and time point are not known.

This clonotype was seen more than once but under ten times. The V gene is TRBV4-3, the J gene TRBJ1-3; D is uncertain. Between the trimmed V and J ends, which lost 0 bases and 0 bases, there was a span of 12 bases. The CDR3 totals 17 residues. Germline assignment: CDR1 LGHNA and CDR2 YSLEER. The CDR3 is CASSQETPSRSGNTIYF. The CDR3 coding sequence is TGCGCCAGCAGCCAAGAAACACCTTCCCGCTCTGGAAACACCATATATTTT.

This clonotype was counted ten times or more. The J gene is TRBJ1-2, the V gene TRBV4-1; TRBD1 agrees at 8 bases. CDR3 size: 15 residues. The germline V gene encodes CDR1 MGHRA and CDR2 YSYEKL. After removal of 2 bases from V and 8 bases from J, the junction contained 10 bases not matched to a gene. The DNA for the CDR3 is TGCGCCAGCAGCCAACTTGGGACAGGCTATTCGGGCTACACCTTC. This translates into CASSQLGTGYSGYTF.

This clonotype has more than one count but fewer than ten. The chain is built from TRBV12-3 or TRBV12-4 and TRBJ2-7; 7 bases fit TRBD2. Trimming cost V 2 bases and J 4 bases; bases outside gene matches: 8. The CDR3 runs to 15 residues. The CDR3 coding sequence is TGTGCCAGCAGTTTATTCCCTAGCGGCCCGTACGAGCAGTACTTC. Translating gives CASSLFPSGPYEQYF.

V gene TRBV5-5 combines with J gene TRBJ1-1; D remains unclear. Per the germline V gene, CDR1 is SGHKS and CDR2 is YYEKEE (reference sequence). This CDR3 has 14 amino acids. V shed 4 bases and J shed 1 base, with 11 bases lying between them. The CDR3 bases are TGTGCCAGCAGCCTACCCGTGTCGAACACTGAAGCTTTCTTT. Amino acids: CASSLPVSNTEAFF.

This clonotype was detected only a few times. V and J are TRBV7-9 and TRBJ2-3, with D uncertain. The CDR3 has 14 residues. V lost 11 bases and J lost 2, with 17 bases in between. Per the germline V gene, CDR1 is SEHNR and CDR2 is FQNEAQ (reference sequence). The CDR3 sequence: CAALVAGSTDTQYF. DNA for the CDR3: TGTGCCGCTCTTGTAGCAGGTTCCACAGATACGCAGTATTTT. Full variable domain (missing parts from reference TRBV7-9 and TRBJ2-3): DTGVSQNPRHKITKRGQNVTFRCDPISEHNRLYWYRQTLGQGPEFLTYFQNEAQLEKSRLLSDRFSAERPKGSFSTLEIQRTEQGDSAMYLCAALVAGSTDTQYFGPGTRLTVL.

This clonotype was seen a handful of times. The chain employs TRBV24-1 and TRBJ2-2; TRBD1 aligns across 7 bases. The CDR3 consists of 17 residues. CDR1 is KGHDR, CDR2 SFDVKD, per germline. V trimming: 3 bases; J trimming: 2 bases; junction bases outside the gene matches: 8. The CDR3 sequence is CATSDAARGSNTGELFF. CDR3 sequence (DNA): TGTGCCACCAGTGATGCGGCCAGGGGGTCTAACACCGGGGAGCTGTTTTTT.

This clonotype was seen repeatedly, ten times or more. The CDR3 DNA follows: TGTGCCAGCAGCTTAGATAGAGATACGCAGTATTTT. Its translation is CASSLDRDTQYF. This rearrangement joins TRBV11-2 to TRBJ2-3; D is uncertain. Trimming left V 0 bases short and J 5 bases short, with 3 bases between. The CDR3 has 12 amino acids. Per germline, CDR1 SGHAT and CDR2 FQNNGV.

This chain connects TRBV7-9 to TRBJ2-1, with D maybe TRBD1 (5 bases). Germline assignment: CDR1 SEHNR and CDR2 FQNEAQ (reference sequence). The CDR3 is 13 amino acids. Trimming cost V 4 bases and J 10 bases, with 14 bases left between them. The CDR3 nucleotides read TGTGCCAGCAGCTCCGTTGGGGCTCAGGAGCAGTTCTTC. Encoded protein: CASSSVGAQEQFF.

This clonotype turned up a few times. The chain has TRBV7-2 and TRBJ2-5, with TRBD1 identical over 9 bases. CDR1 and CDR2 from the germline V gene are SGHTA and FQGNSA. The junction had 4 bases not matched to a gene; V was cut back by 5 bases and J by 3 bases. This CDR3 is built from 14 residues. CDR3 DNA: TGTGCCAGCAGCAAACAGGGGGCCGAAGAGACCCAGTACTTC. As protein: CASSKQGAEETQYF.

This chain joins TRBV7-9 and TRBJ2-5; D not resolved. Germline assignment: CDR1 SEHNR and CDR2 FQNEAQ (reference sequence). The CDR3 has 14 residues. V was pared by 5 bases and J by 0 bases, with 10 bases between. CDR3 loop: CASSHSIYQETQYF. As DNA, the CDR3 is TGTGCCAGCAGCCACTCAATTTACCAAGAGACCCAGTACTTC.

This chain links TRBV15 with TRBJ2-6; D is tentatively TRBD1 or TRBD2 (5 bases each). Germline V gene sequence: CDR1 LNHNV, CDR2 YYDKDF (reference sequence). There are 16 residues in the CDR3. The ends were cut back, 5 bases at V and 1 base at J, with 12 bases in the middle. The CDR3 reads CATSRGRGSGANVLTF. In DNA, the CDR3 is TGTGCCACCAGCCGGGGCCGGGGTTCTGGGGCCAACGTCCTGACTTTC. The full variable domain, rest sourced from reference TRBV15 and TRBJ2-6, is DAMVIQNPRYQVTQFGKPVTLSCSQTLNHNVMYWYQQKSSQAPKLLFHYYDKDFNNEADTPDNFQSRRPNTSFCFLDIRSPGLGDTAMYLCATSRGRGSGANVLTFGAGSRLTVL.

This clonotype was counted a few times. V usage is TRBV10-3 and J usage is TRBJ2-5; no firm D call. The CDR3 extends over 14 amino acids. The germline CDR1 and CDR2 sequences are ENHRY and SYGVKD. V was shortened by 0 bases and J by 2 bases, with 7 bases between the two germline ends. The CDR3 DNA sequence: TGTGCCATCAGTGAGTCGCGGACGCAAGAGACCCAGTACTTC. Translating gives CAISESRTQETQYF.

The gene calls are TRBV5-5 and TRBJ2-2; no clear D gene. The V end lost 0 bases, the J end lost 7 bases, and 7 bases lay between the germline ends. Germline lookup yields CDR1 SGHKS and CDR2 YYEKEE (reference sequence). The CDR3 is 13 residues long. The CDR3 sequence: CASSLVGNGELFF. CDR3 sequence (DNA): TGTGCCAGCAGCTTGGTAGGGAACGGGGAGCTGTTTTTT. Full variable domain (missing parts from reference TRBV5-5 and TRBJ2-2): DAGVTQSPTHLIKTRGQQVTLRCSPISGHKSVSWYQQVLGQGPQFIFQYYEKEERGRGNFPDRFSARQFPNYSSELNVNALLLGDSALYLCASSLVGNGELFFGEGSRLTVL.

J is TRBJ2-3 and V is TRBV9; TRBD2 aligns across 8 bases. Germline lookup yields CDR1 SGDLS and CDR2 YYNGEE. This CDR3 is built from 15 residues. J lost 4 bases, V lost 3 bases, and 7 bases had no gene match. CDR3 residues: CASSANSGEPDTQYF. In nucleotides, the CDR3 is TGTGCCAGCAGCGCGAATAGCGGGGAACCAGATACGCAGTATTTT.

The chain's CDR3 is CASSVGAGKGGFPTQYF. CDR3 nucleotides: TGTGCCAGCAGCGTAGGAGCGGGGAAGGGGGGATTTCCTACGCAGTACTTC. V and J are TRBV9 and TRBJ2-7, with D possibly TRBD2 on 7 matching bases. Germline assignment: CDR1 SGDLS and CDR2 YYNGEE. The CDR3 is 17 residues long. Trimming stripped 0 bases from V and 9 bases from J, with 25 bases between.

This clonotype was picked up a small number of times. This chain uses TRBV24-1 with TRBJ2-5; 7 bases are shared with TRBD1. This CDR3 contains 12 residues. CDR1 and CDR2 (germline): KGHDR, SFDVKD. V lost 10 bases and J lost 4; bases outside the gene matches: 5. The CDR3 protein is CATSTGRETQYF. The CDR3 coding sequence is TGTGCCACTTCGACAGGGAGAGAGACCCAGTACTTC.

V is TRBV24-1 and J is TRBJ2-1; weak D call: TRBD1 (6 bases). Per the germline V gene, CDR1 is KGHDR and CDR2 is SFDVKD. Trimming pared 4 bases from V and 15 bases from J, leaving 18 bases between. The CDR3 is 13 residues long. CDR3: CATSEGIGGRGFF. For the CDR3, the DNA is TGTGCCACCAGTGAAGGGATAGGGGGTCGGGGGTTCTTC.

A few counts support this clonotype. The CDR3 nucleotides read TGTGCCAGCAGTTTGGCGACTAGCGGGATCTACGAGCAGTACTTC. It is translated as CASSLATSGIYEQYF. The chain combines TRBV27 with TRBJ2-7, with TRBD2 identical over 11 bases. The germline V gene encodes CDR1 MNHEY and CDR2 SMNVEV (reference sequence). V gave up 3 bases and J gave up 3 bases; unmatched junction bases: 4. This CDR3 region has 15 residues.

A few counts support this clonotype. This chain joins TRBV5-8 and TRBJ2-7, with 10 positions matching TRBD2. In germline, CDR1 is SGHTS, CDR2 YDEGEE. The V gene end was trimmed by 4 bases and the J gene end by 3 bases; junction bases not matched to a gene: 7. This CDR3 is built from 15 residues. The CDR3 spells CASSEIAGGIYEQYF. The CDR3 DNA follows: TGTGCCAGCAGCGAAATAGCGGGGGGTATCTACGAGCAGTACTTC.

There are a few counts of this clonotype. The chain joins TRBV5-1 to TRBJ1-1; no clear D gene. The CDR3 totals 15 residues. Germline values: CDR1 SGHRS, CDR2 YFSETQ. Trimming removed 4 bases at V and 6 bases at J, with 19 bases between. The CDR3 coding sequence is TGCGCCAGCAGCCCCCGCGGAGGCCGTGGATCTGAAGCTTTCTTT. Encoded protein: CASSPRGGRGSEAFF.

The DNA of the CDR3 is TGTGCCAGTAGATCTTATTTACAGGGAACTGGCACCGGGGAGCTGTTTTTT. Translated: CASRSYLQGTGTGELFF. The genes are TRBV19 and TRBJ2-2, with D possibly matching TRBD1 (6 bases). V lost 6 bases, J lost 4 bases, and 21 bases lay in between. This CDR3 region has 17 residues. Germline assignment: CDR1 LNHDA and CDR2 SQIVND (reference sequence).